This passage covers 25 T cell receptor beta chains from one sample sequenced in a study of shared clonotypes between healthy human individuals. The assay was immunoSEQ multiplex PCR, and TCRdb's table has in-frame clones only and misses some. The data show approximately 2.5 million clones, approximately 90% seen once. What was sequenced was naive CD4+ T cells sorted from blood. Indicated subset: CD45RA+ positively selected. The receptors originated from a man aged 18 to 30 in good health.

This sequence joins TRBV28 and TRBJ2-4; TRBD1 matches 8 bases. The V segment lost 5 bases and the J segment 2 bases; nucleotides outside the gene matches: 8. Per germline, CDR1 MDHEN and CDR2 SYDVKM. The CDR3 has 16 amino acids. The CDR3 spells CASSLTGAFSKNIQYF. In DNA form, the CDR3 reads TGTGCCAGCAGTCTGACAGGGGCCTTTTCCAAAAACATTCAGTACTTC.

The DNA for the CDR3 is TGTGCCAGCAGCGTAGACGACGCCTCCTCCTACAATGAGCAGTTCTTC. This translates into CASSVDDASSYNEQFF. The rearrangement links TRBV9 to TRBJ2-1, with unresolved D. In germline, CDR1 is SGDLS, CDR2 YYNGEE. The CDR3 runs 16 residues. V was cut by 0 bases and J by 0 bases, with 10 bases left in between.

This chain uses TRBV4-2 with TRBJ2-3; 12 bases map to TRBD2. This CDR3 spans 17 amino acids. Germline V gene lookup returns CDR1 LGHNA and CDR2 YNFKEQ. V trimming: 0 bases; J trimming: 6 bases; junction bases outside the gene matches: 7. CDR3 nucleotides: TGTGCCAGCAGCCAAGATATGGGCCTAGCGGGGGGGGATACGCAGTATTTT. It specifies CASSQDMGLAGGDTQYF.

The CDR3 DNA is TGTGCCAGCAGTGAGCAGACTGGGACTGAAGCTTTCTTT. Translating it yields CASSEQTGTEAFF. The rearrangement joins TRBV25-1 to TRBJ1-1; D is ambiguous. Trimming left V 3 bases short and J 5 bases short, with 10 bases between. Germline V gene lookup returns CDR1 MGHDK and CDR2 SYGVNS. The length of the CDR3 is 13 residues. Supplemented by reference TRBV25-1 and TRBJ1-1, the full variable domain reads EADIYQTPRYLVIGTGKKITLECSQTMGHDKMYWYQQDPGMELHLIHYSYGVNSTEKGDLSSESTVSRIRTEHFPLTLESARPSHTSQYLCASSEQTGTEAFFGQGTRLTVV.

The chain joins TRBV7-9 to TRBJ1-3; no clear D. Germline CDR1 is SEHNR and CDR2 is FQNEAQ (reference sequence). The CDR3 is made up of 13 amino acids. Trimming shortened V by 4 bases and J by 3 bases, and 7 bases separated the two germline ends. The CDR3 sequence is CASSSESGNTIYF. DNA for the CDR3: TGTGCCAGCAGCTCGGAGAGTGGAAACACCATATATTTT.

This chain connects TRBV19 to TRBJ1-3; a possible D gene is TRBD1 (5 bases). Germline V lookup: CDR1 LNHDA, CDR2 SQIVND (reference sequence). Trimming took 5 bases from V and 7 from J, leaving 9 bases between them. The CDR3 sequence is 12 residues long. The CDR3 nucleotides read TGTGCCAGTAGTCTGACAGCTAACACCATATATTTT. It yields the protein CASSLTANTIYF.

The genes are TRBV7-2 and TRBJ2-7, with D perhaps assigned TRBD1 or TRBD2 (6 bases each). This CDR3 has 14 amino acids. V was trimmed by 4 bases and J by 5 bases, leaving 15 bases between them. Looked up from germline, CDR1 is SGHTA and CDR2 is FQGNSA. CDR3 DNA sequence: TGTGCCAGCAGCTCCCGGGGGCGATTCGACGAGCAGTACTTC. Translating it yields CASSSRGRFDEQYF.

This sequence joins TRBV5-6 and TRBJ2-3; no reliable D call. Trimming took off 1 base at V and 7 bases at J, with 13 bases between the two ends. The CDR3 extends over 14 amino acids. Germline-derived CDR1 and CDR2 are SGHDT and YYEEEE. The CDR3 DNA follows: TGTGCCAGCAGCTTGTATAACCAGGCCTATACGCAGTATTTT. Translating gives CASSLYNQAYTQYF.

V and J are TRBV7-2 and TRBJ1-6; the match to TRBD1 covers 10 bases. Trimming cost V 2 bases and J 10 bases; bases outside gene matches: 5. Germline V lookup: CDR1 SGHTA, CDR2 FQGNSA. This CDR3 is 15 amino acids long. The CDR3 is CASSLRQGASSPLHF. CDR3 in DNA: TGTGCCAGCAGCTTAAGACAGGGGGCATCCTCACCCCTCCACTTT.

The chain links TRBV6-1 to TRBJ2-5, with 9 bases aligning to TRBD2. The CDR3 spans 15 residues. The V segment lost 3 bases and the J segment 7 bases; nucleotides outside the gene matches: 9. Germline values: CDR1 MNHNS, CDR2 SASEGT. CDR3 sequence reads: CASSDQTSGDGTQYF. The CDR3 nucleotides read TGTGCCAGCAGTGATCAGACTAGCGGTGATGGGACCCAGTACTTC.

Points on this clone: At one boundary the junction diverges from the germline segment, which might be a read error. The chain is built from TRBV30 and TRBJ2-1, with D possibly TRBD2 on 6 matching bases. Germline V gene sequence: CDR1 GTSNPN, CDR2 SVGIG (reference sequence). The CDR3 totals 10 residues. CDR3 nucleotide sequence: TGTGCCTGGAGTAGGGTCAAGCGGGTCTTC. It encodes CAWSRVKRVF. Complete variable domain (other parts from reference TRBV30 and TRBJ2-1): SQTIHQWPATLVQPVGSPLSLECTVEGTSNPNLYWYRQAAGRGLQLLFYSVGIGQISSEVPQNLSASRPQDRQFILSSKKLLLSDSGFYLCAWSRVKRVFGPGTRLTVL.

The CDR3 here is CASSAFGGGIGEQFF. CDR3 DNA: TGTGCCAGCAGTGCCTTTGGGGGGGGAATCGGTGAGCAGTTCTTC. The rearrangement uses TRBV6-5 and TRBJ2-1; 7 nucleotides line up with TRBD2. The J segment lost 9 bases and the V segment lost 5 bases, leaving 13 bases of the junction unmatched. The CDR3 runs 15 residues. Germline CDR1 MNHEY, CDR2 SVGAGI.

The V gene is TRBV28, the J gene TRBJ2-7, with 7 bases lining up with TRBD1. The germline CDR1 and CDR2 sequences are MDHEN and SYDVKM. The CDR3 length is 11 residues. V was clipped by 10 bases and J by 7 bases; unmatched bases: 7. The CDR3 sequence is CATGQVREQYF. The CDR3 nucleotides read TGTGCCACTGGACAGGTGAGGGAGCAGTACTTC.

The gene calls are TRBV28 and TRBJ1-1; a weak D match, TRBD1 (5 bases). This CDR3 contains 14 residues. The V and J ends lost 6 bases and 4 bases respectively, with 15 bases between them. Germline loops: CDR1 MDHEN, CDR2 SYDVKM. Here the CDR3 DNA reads TGTGCCAGCAGCCGTGTCGCTGGGGGCACTGAAGCTTTCTTT. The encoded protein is CASSRVAGGTEAFF.

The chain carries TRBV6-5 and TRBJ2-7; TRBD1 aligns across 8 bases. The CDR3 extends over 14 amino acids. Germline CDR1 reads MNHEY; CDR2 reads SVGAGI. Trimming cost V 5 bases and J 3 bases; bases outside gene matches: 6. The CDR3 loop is CASSHGQGDYEQYF. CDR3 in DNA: TGTGCCAGCAGTCACGGACAGGGAGACTACGAGCAGTACTTC.

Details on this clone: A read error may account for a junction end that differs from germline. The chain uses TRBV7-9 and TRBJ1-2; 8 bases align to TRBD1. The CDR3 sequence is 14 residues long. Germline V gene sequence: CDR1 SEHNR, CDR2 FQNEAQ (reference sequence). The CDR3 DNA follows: TGTGCCAGCAGCCTAGCTCGGACAGGGTCTGGCTACACCTTC. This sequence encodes CASSLARTGSGYTF.

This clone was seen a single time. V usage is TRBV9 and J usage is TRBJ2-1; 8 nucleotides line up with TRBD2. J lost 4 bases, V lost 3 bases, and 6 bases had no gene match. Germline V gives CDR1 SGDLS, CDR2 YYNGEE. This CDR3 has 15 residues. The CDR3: CASSATSDYYNEQFF. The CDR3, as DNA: TGTGCCAGCAGCGCGACTAGCGACTATTACAATGAGCAGTTCTTC. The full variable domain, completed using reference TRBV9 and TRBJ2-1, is DSGVTQTPKHLITATGQRVTLRCSPRSGDLSVYWYQQSLDQGLQFLIQYYNGEERAKGNILERFSAQQFPDLHSELNLSSLELGDSALYFCASSATSDYYNEQFFGPGTRLTVL.

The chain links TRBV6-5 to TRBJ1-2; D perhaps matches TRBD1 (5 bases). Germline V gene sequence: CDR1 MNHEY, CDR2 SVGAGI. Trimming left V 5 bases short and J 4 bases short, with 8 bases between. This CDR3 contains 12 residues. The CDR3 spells CASSDRSYGYTF. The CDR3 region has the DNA TGTGCCAGCAGTGACAGATCCTATGGCTACACCTTC.

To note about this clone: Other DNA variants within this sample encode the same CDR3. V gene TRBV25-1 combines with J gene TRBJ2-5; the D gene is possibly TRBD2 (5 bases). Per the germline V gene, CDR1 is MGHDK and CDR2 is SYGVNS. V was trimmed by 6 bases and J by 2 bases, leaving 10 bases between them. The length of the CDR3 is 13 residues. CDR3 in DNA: TGTGCCAGCAGCGTTTCGGGGCAAGAGACCCAGTACTTC. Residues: CASSVSGQETQYF.

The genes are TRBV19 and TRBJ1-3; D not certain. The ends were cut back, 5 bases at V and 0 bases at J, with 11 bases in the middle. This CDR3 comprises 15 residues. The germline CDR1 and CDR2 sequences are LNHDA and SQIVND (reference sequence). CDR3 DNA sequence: TGTGCCAGTAGTCCCGCCGCCAGCTCTGGAAACACCATATATTTT. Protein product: CASSPAASSGNTIYF.

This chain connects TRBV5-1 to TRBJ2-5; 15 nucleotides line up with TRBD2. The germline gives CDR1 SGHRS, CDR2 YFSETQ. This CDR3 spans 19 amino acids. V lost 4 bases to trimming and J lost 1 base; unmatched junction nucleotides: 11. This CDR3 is CASSLYGTSGGYVQETQYF. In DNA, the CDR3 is TGCGCCAGCAGCCTATATGGGACTAGCGGGGGGTATGTCCAAGAGACCCAGTACTTC.

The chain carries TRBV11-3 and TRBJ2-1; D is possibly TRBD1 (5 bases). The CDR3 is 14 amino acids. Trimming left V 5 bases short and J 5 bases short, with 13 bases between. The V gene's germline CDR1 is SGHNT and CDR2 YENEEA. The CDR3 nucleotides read TGTGCCAGCAGCACTGGGGCCCCACACAATGAGCAGTTCTTC. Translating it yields CASSTGAPHNEQFF.

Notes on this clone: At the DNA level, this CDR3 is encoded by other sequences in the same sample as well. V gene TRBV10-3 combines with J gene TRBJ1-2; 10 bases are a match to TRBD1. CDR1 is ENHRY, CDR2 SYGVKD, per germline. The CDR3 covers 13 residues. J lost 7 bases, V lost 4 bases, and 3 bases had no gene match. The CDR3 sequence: CAISGQGAGGYTF. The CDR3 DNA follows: TGTGCCATCAGTGGACAGGGGGCGGGTGGCTACACCTTC.

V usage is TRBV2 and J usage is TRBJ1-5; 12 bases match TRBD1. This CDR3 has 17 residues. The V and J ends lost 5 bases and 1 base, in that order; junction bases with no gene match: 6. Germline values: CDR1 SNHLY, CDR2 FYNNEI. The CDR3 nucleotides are TGTGCCAGCAGTACCGGGACAGGGGGCCTCAGCAATCAGCCCCAGCATTTT. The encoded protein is CASSTGTGGLSNQPQHF.

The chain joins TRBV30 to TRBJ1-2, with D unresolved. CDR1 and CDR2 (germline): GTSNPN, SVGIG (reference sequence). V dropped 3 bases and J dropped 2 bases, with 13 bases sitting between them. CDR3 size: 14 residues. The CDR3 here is CAWRVIGVNYGYTF. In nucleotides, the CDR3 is TGTGCCTGGAGAGTTATAGGAGTCAACTATGGCTACACCTTC.